The 15 T cell receptor beta chains listed next were all sequenced from one sample in a study of beta chain features in type 1 diabetes. Study conclusions and caveats: TCRB CDR3 length was moderately but significantly reduced in all four CD4+ subsets of Type 1 diabetes patients.

Their specific antigens are unknown. Expressed TCRB transcripts were sequenced because the isolated RNA had all been reverse transcribed beforehand. Sequenced by immunoSEQ multiplex PCR; TCRdb stores in-frame clones only, minus some. Of hundreds of thousands of clones in the sample, over 12% were seen once. Sequencing input: naive CD4+ T cells from blood. Receptors were obtained from a man in his late teens or twenties with type 1 diabetes.

Notes on this clone: This same CDR3 is encoded by further DNA sequences in the sample. This chain links TRBV18 with TRBJ2-7; D might be TRBD1 (5 bases). The V gene lost 3 bases and the J gene lost 0 bases, with 9 bases spanning the gap. This CDR3 has 14 amino acids. Germline V lookup: CDR1 KGHSH, CDR2 LQKENI. In nucleotides, the CDR3 is TGTGCCAGCTCACCTTCCCAGGGCTCCTACGAGCAGTACTTC. This codes for CASSPSQGSYEQYF.

This chain joins TRBV7-9 and TRBJ2-2; D not certain. V was cut by 2 bases and J by 1 base, with 5 bases left in between. Germline V gives CDR1 SEHNR, CDR2 FQNEAQ (reference sequence). This CDR3 has 14 amino acids. CDR3 residues: CASSLIMNTGELFF. The DNA of the CDR3 is TGTGCCAGCAGCTTAATCATGAACACCGGGGAGCTGTTTTTT.

This CDR3 is CASSPSGQGVYEQYF. CDR3 coding DNA: TGTGCCAGCTCACCCTCGGGACAGGGGGTCTACGAGCAGTACTTC. The J gene is TRBJ2-7, the V gene TRBV18; TRBD1 matches at 11 bases. Germline values: CDR1 KGHSH, CDR2 LQKENI. V lost 3 bases to trimming and J lost 3 bases; unmatched junction nucleotides: 4. The CDR3 extends over 15 amino acids.

This clone was seen more than once but under ten times. V is TRBV5-1 and J is TRBJ2-2; possible D gene TRBD2, 6 bases. Trimming pared 2 bases from V and 6 bases from J, leaving 14 bases between. From germline, CDR1 is SGHRS and CDR2 YFSETQ. The CDR3 is made up of 15 amino acids. The CDR3 DNA sequence: TGCGCCAGCAGCTTCGGCGAGACTAGTTCCGGGGAGCTGTTTTTT. It encodes CASSFGETSSGELFF.

This clone turned up a few times. The chain couples TRBV7-9 to TRBJ1-2; D is unresolved. Trimming removed 2 bases at V and 5 bases at J, with 12 bases between. The germline V gene has CDR1 SEHNR and CDR2 FQNEAQ (reference sequence). There are 14 residues in the CDR3. The DNA of the CDR3 is TGTGCCAGCAGCTTAAGGACCGATCGATATGGCTACACCTTC. Translating it yields CASSLRTDRYGYTF. The full variable domain, completed using reference TRBV7-9 and TRBJ1-2, is DTGVSQNPRHKITKRGQNVTFRCDPISEHNRLYWYRQTLGQGPEFLTYFQNEAQLEKSRLLSDRFSAERPKGSFSTLEIQRTEQGDSAMYLCASSLRTDRYGYTFGSGTRLTVV.

The rearrangement joins TRBV2 to TRBJ2-7; a weak D match, TRBD2 (6 bases). In germline, CDR1 is SNHLY, CDR2 FYNNEI. V was pared by 8 bases and J by 11 bases, with 22 bases between. CDR3 length equals 13 residues. The DNA for the CDR3 is TGTGCCAGCCGCATAAGGGCAGGACTAATTGAGTACTTC. Amino acids: CASRIRAGLIEYF.

The table lists this clone with a few counts. The chain couples TRBV4-3 to TRBJ2-3; 12 nucleotides agree with TRBD2. Germline V lookup: CDR1 LGHNA, CDR2 YSLEER. Trimming at V came to 3 bases and at J to 9 bases, leaving 7 bases not matched to a gene. The CDR3 extends over 15 amino acids. CDR3 in amino acids: CASSQLAGGPITQYF. Here the CDR3 DNA reads TGCGCCAGCAGCCAGCTAGCGGGGGGGCCCATCACGCAGTATTTT.

This clone was observed a few times. Here the CDR3 reads CASSDWTGIYGANVLTF. For the CDR3, the DNA is TGTGCCAGCAGTGACTGGACAGGGATCTATGGGGCCAACGTCCTGACTTTC. The J gene is TRBJ2-6, the V gene TRBV6-1, with 8 positions matching TRBD1. In germline, CDR1 is MNHNS, CDR2 SASEGT. The length of the CDR3 is 17 residues. Trimming cost V 3 bases and J 3 bases; bases outside gene matches: 7.

The CDR3 loop is CASSQDPRGAEQFF. As DNA, the CDR3 is TGCGCCAGCAGCCAAGATCCTAGAGGTGCTGAGCAGTTCTTC. The J gene is TRBJ2-1, the V gene TRBV4-3; D gene ambiguous. Trimming stripped 0 bases from V and 9 bases from J, with 12 bases between. Per germline, CDR1 LGHNA and CDR2 YSLEER. The CDR3 extends over 14 amino acids.

This clone has only a few counts. The chain has TRBV11-2 and TRBJ2-7; 11 bases fit TRBD2. Looked up from germline, CDR1 is SGHAT and CDR2 is FQNNGV. V shed 6 bases and J 2 bases; nucleotides not matched to a gene: 6. The CDR3 consists of 15 residues. The CDR3 loop is CASSPTSGGAYEQYF. The CDR3 bases are TGTGCCAGCAGTCCCACTAGCGGGGGCGCCTACGAGCAGTACTTC.

This chain joins TRBV11-2 and TRBJ2-2; 8 bases are shared with TRBD1. The CDR3 extends over 15 amino acids. The V segment lost 2 bases and the J segment 6 bases; nucleotides outside the gene matches: 5. Germline CDR1 SGHAT, CDR2 FQNNGV. CDR3 in amino acids: CASSLRTGTAGELFF. The DNA for the CDR3 is TGTGCCAGCAGCTTAAGGACAGGGACGGCCGGGGAGCTGTTTTTT.

This rearrangement joins TRBV6-5 to TRBJ1-4; possibly TRBD1 for D (6 bases). The CDR3 consists of 12 residues. Trimming pared 7 bases from V and 10 bases from J, leaving 13 bases between. Germline CDR1 reads MNHEY; CDR2 reads SVGAGI. The CDR3 region is CASNTGLGKLFF. In DNA form, the CDR3 reads TGTGCCAGCAACACAGGGCTGGGAAAACTGTTTTTT.

The chain is built from TRBV7-9 and TRBJ1-1; no clear D. CDR1 and CDR2 from the germline V gene are SEHNR and FQNEAQ (reference sequence). The CDR3 length is 13 residues. Trimming pared 4 bases from V and 3 bases from J, leaving 9 bases between. The CDR3 here is CASSSISYTEAFF. CDR3 sequence (DNA): TGTGCCAGCAGCTCCATAAGTTACACTGAAGCTTTCTTT.

The genes are TRBV7-9 and TRBJ2-2; perhaps TRBD1 as D (6 bases). Looked up from germline, CDR1 is SEHNR and CDR2 is FQNEAQ (reference sequence). CDR3 size: 14 residues. V was trimmed by 5 bases and J by 6 bases, leaving 13 bases between them. The CDR3 here is CASSQTGPPGELFF. Written as DNA, the CDR3 is TGTGCCAGCAGCCAGACAGGTCCACCCGGGGAGCTGTTTTTT.

In DNA, the CDR3 is TGTGCCAGCAGCCAAGGGGCAGGTCGGAACACCATATATTTT. The encoded protein is CASSQGAGRNTIYF. The rearrangement joins TRBV4-2 to TRBJ1-3; D is uncertain. The V gene's germline CDR1 is LGHNA and CDR2 YNFKEQ. The CDR3 runs 14 residues. Trimming took 1 base from V and 7 from J, leaving 11 bases between them.